This TCR beta chain was profiled in a study of neurological immune-mediated disorders. Study results and limitations: None of the CDR3 amino acid sequences of expanded clones were shared across subjects, and this suggested private repertoires in all groups.

The authors made cDNA by 5'RACE with 10-nucleotide random UMIs. TCRdb fed the 5' RACE reads into MiXCR, producing one record per CDR3 protein. The repertoire holds approximately 48,000 distinct CDR3 sequences, with approximately 3% as singletons. Trimming cost V 8 bases and J 6 bases, with 12 bases left between them. Germline V gene sequence: CDR1 SGHTA, CDR2 FQGNSA. CDR3 length equals 12 residues. This clonotype was counted at least ten times. The antigen is not known. The rearrangement uses TRBV7-2 and TRBJ2-3; either TRBD1 or TRBD2 may supply D (5 bases each). Sequencing used PBMCs. This sequence was found in a woman aged 50 to 60 with multiple sclerosis. Here the CDR3 DNA reads TGTGCCAGCCACAAGTGGGGGGATACGCAGTATTTT. Translating gives CASHKWGDTQYF. The full variable domain, with the rest looked up from reference TRBV7-2 and TRBJ2-3, is GAGVSQSPSNKVTEKGKDVELRCDPISGHTALYWYRQSLGQGLEFLIYFQGNSAPDKSGLPSDRFSAERTGGSVSTLTIQRTQQEDSAVYLCASHKWGDTQYFGPGTRLTVL.